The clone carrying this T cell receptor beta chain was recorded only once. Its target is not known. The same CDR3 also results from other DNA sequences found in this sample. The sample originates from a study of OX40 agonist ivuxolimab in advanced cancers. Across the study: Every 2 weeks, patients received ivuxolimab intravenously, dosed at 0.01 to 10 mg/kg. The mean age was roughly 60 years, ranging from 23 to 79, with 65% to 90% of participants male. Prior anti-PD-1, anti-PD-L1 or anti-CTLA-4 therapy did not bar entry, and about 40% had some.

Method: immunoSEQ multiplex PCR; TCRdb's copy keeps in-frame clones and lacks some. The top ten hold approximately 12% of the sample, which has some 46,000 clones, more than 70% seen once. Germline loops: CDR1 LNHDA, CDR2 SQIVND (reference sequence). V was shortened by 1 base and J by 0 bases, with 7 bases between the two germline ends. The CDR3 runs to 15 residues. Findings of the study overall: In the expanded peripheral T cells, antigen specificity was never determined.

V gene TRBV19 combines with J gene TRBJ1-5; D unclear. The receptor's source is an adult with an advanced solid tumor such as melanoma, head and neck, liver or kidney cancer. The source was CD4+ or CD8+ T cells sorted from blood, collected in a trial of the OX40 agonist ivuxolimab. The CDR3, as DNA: TGTGCCAGTAGTATAGGCACACTTAGCAATCAGCCCCAGCATTTT. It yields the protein CASSIGTLSNQPQHF.